Below, 21 T cell receptor beta chains from the same sample are listed, as sequenced in a study of blood T cell repertoires in COVID-19. Libraries were prepared by immunoSEQ multiplex PCR; TCRdb keeps only in-frame clonotypes and omits some of them. The profile shows 260,000 or so clones, approximately 91% of them singletons. Sequencing input: peripheral blood. The receptors were gathered from a man aged 18 to 35 with active or convalescent COVID-19.

The chain links TRBV19 to TRBJ1-4, with 7 positions matching TRBD1. The length of the CDR3 is 15 residues. Germline values: CDR1 LNHDA, CDR2 SQIVND (reference sequence). J was trimmed by 7 bases and V by 1 base; bases with no gene match: 6. The CDR3 loop is CASSIVGTAREKLFF. CDR3 in DNA: TGTGCCAGTAGTATAGTCGGGACAGCCCGTGAAAAACTGTTTTTT. The full variable domain, completed using reference TRBV19 and TRBJ1-4, is DGGITQSPKYLFRKEGQNVTLSCEQNLNHDAMYWYRQDPGQGLRLIYYSQIVNDFQKGDIAEGYSVSREKKESFPLTVTSAQKNPTAFYLCASSIVGTAREKLFFGSGTQLSVL.

The CDR3 DNA is TGTGCCAGCAGCTTCCCACTCCTCTCCTACGAGCAGTACTTC. It is translated as CASSFPLLSYEQYF. The J gene is TRBJ2-7, the V gene TRBV7-2, with no clear D. V shed 3 bases and J shed 0 bases, with 9 bases lying between them. Germline CDR1 SGHTA, CDR2 FQGNSA. CDR3 length: 14 residues.

V and J are TRBV5-6 and TRBJ2-2; D is unresolved. The V end lost 0 bases, the J end lost 1 base, and 10 bases lay between the germline ends. CDR3 length: 16 residues. The V gene's germline CDR1 is SGHDT and CDR2 YYEEEE. CDR3 DNA: TGTGCCAGCAGCTTGGGACTGCTATTGAACACCGGGGAGCTGTTTTTT. Translating gives CASSLGLLLNTGELFF.

This chain connects TRBV4-2 to TRBJ1-4; D is possibly TRBD1 (5 bases). This CDR3 is built from 16 residues. Trimming pared 3 bases from V and 5 bases from J, leaving 16 bases between. The V gene's germline CDR1 is LGHNA and CDR2 YNFKEQ. CDR3 bases: TGTGCCAGCAGCCAGTACTCAGGCAGGGCAAATGAAAAACTGTTTTTT. Translating gives CASSQYSGRANEKLFF.

This chain connects TRBV9 to TRBJ1-2, with 7 bases aligning to TRBD1. V shed 3 bases and J 1 base; nucleotides not matched to a gene: 12. CDR3 length: 17 residues. The germline V gene encodes CDR1 SGDLS and CDR2 YYNGEE. The CDR3 DNA is TGTGCCAGCAGCGCCACCGGGACAGTCACCGGTAACTATGGCTACACCTTC. Translating gives CASSATGTVTGNYGYTF.

This sequence joins TRBV25-1 and TRBJ2-1, with TRBD1 matching 8 bases. Per the germline V gene, CDR1 is MGHDK and CDR2 is SYGVNS. V trimming: 5 bases; J trimming: 0 bases; junction bases outside the gene matches: 6. The CDR3 length is 16 residues. The CDR3 region has the DNA TGTGCCAGCAGTAATTCAGGGGGCCGCTCCTACAATGAGCAGTTCTTC. Protein product: CASSNSGGRSYNEQFF.

This rearrangement joins TRBV4-1 to TRBJ2-1; the match to TRBD2 covers 16 bases. The CDR3 consists of 19 residues. The V segment lost 4 bases and the J segment 9 bases; nucleotides outside the gene matches: 15. CDR1 and CDR2 (germline): MGHRA, YSYEKL. The CDR3 reads CASSRQPGTSGGAIGEQFF. The CDR3 DNA reads TGCGCCAGCAGCCGGCAGCCAGGGACTAGCGGGGGGGCTATCGGTGAGCAGTTCTTC.

V gene TRBV3-1 (or the pseudogene TRBV3-2) combines with J gene TRBJ1-6; the D is unclear. There are 15 residues in the CDR3. Germline loops: CDR1 LGHDT, CDR2 YNNKEL (reference sequence). V lost 3 bases and J lost 3, with 9 bases in between. Here the CDR3 reads CASSHLEGYNSPLHF. CDR3 sequence (DNA): TGTGCCAGCAGCCACCTGGAGGGCTATAATTCACCCCTCCACTTT.

CDR3 sequence: CASSRTGNYGYTF. CDR3 sequence (DNA): TGTGCCAGCAGCAGGACAGGGAACTATGGCTACACCTTC. The rearrangement uses TRBV6-2 or TRBV6-3 and TRBJ1-2, with TRBD1 matching 8 bases. J lost 2 bases, V lost 6 bases, and 2 bases had no gene match. Germline V gene lookup returns CDR1 MNHEY and CDR2 SVGEGT. The CDR3 contains 13 residues.

This chain links TRBV6-5 with TRBJ1-1; D perhaps matches TRBD1 (5 bases). Deletions cut 4 bases from V and 1 base from J, with 7 bases between. The CDR3 runs 13 residues. Germline V CDR1 and CDR2: MNHEY, SVGAGI. In DNA, the CDR3 is TGTGCCAGCAGTTTTGACAGGAACACTGAAGCTTTCTTT. Its translation: CASSFDRNTEAFF.

The rearrangement links TRBV19 to TRBJ1-5, with 7 bases matching TRBD1. The V and J ends lost 5 bases and 7 bases, in that order; junction bases with no gene match: 14. Germline values: CDR1 LNHDA, CDR2 SQIVND (reference sequence). The CDR3 is made up of 16 amino acids. The CDR3 reads CASSSPWRGLGQPQHF. CDR3 DNA sequence: TGTGCCAGTAGTTCACCGTGGAGGGGGCTTGGCCAGCCCCAGCATTTT.

J is TRBJ1-2 and V is TRBV29-1; D gene uncertain. Trimming removed 6 bases at V and 8 bases at J, with 25 bases between. Germline CDR1 and CDR2: SQVTM and ANQGSEA. The CDR3 is made up of 15 amino acids. The DNA of the CDR3 is TGCAGCGTACCCGGGAGAGGGAGCGACCTCTGGGGCTACACCTTC. Its translation is CSVPGRGSDLWGYTF. The whole variable domain, filled in from reference TRBV29-1 and TRBJ1-2, reads SAVISQKPSRDICQRGTSLTIQCQVDSQVTMMFWYRQQPGQSLTLIATANQGSEATYESGFVIDKFPISRPNLTFSTLTVSNMSPEDSSIYLCSVPGRGSDLWGYTFGSGTRLTVV.

The rearrangement links TRBV21-1 to TRBJ2-1; the D call of TRBD1 is as the table states it, not checked on the DNA. TRBV21-1 represents a pseudogene. This CDR3 comprises 14 residues. CDR3 sequence (DNA): TGTGCCACCTCCGGGACAGGGGAATGGAATGAGCAGTTCTTC. Amino acid sequence: CATSGTGEWNEQFF.

The chain combines TRBV28 with TRBJ2-4, with a weak D call TRBD1 (5 bases). CDR1 is MDHEN, CDR2 SYDVKM, per germline. Trimming pared 1 base from V and 13 bases from J, leaving 8 bases between. The CDR3 loop spans 11 amino acids. The CDR3 here is CASSLSGCQYF. The CDR3 region has the DNA TGTGCCAGCAGTTTATCAGGGTGCCAGTACTTC.

V is TRBV12-5 and J is TRBJ2-2; 11 bases line up with TRBD1. V trimming: 0 bases; J trimming: 13 bases; junction bases outside the gene matches: 13. The CDR3 has 17 residues. Per germline, CDR1 LGHNT and CDR2 FRNRAP. Here the CDR3 reads CASGLVLGQGAIGRLFF. CDR3 in DNA: TGTGCTAGTGGTTTGGTACTTGGACAGGGGGCGATCGGGCGGCTGTTTTTT. Together with reference TRBV12-5 and TRBJ2-2, the CDR3 gives the full variable domain: DARVTQTPRHKVTEMGQEVTMRCQPILGHNTVFWYRQTMMQGLELLAYFRNRAPLDDSGMPKDRFSAEMPDATLATLKIQPSEPRDSAVYFCASGLVLGQGAIGRLFFGEGSRLTVL.

The chain combines TRBV12-3 or TRBV12-4 with TRBJ1-2, with TRBD1 matching 7 bases. CDR3 size: 13 residues. Trimming removed 6 bases from V and 4 bases from J; junction bases left unmatched: 5. The CDR3 nucleotides read TGTGCCAGCAGCATAGACAGGGTCTATGGCTACACCTTC. This sequence encodes CASSIDRVYGYTF.

Regarding this clone: This sample includes further DNA sequences coding for the same CDR3. The gene calls are TRBV6-2 or TRBV6-3 and TRBJ1-6; no definite D call. The CDR3 runs to 14 residues. Between the trimmed V and J ends, which lost 3 bases and 6 bases, there was a span of 9 bases. CDR1 is MNHEY, CDR2 SVGEGT, per germline. The DNA for the CDR3 is TGTGCCAGCAGTTATGGGCAGAGTAATTCACCCCTCCACTTT. Its protein product is CASSYGQSNSPLHF.

This clone was detected only a few times. This rearrangement joins TRBV28 to TRBJ1-6; tentative D call: TRBD1 (5 bases). The CDR3 is 15 residues long. V was shortened by 4 bases and J by 7 bases, with 14 bases between the two germline ends. CDR1 is MDHEN and CDR2 is SYDVKM in the germline V gene. DNA for the CDR3: TGTGCCAGCAGTTCCCCGGGGAGGGACAATTCACCCCTCCACTTT. This codes for CASSSPGRDNSPLHF.

The V and J genes are TRBV7-9 and TRBJ2-3; 8 bases agree with TRBD2. Germline V gives CDR1 SEHNR, CDR2 FQNEAQ (reference sequence). The length of the CDR3 is 17 residues. Trimming cost V 0 bases and J 2 bases; bases outside gene matches: 7. CDR3 sequence reads: CASSLAIQRGITDTQYF. CDR3 DNA: TGTGCCAGCAGCTTAGCGATACAGCGGGGGATCACAGATACGCAGTATTTT. Using reference TRBV7-9 and TRBJ2-3 for the parts outside the CDR3, the full variable domain is DTGVSQNPRHKITKRGQNVTFRCDPISEHNRLYWYRQTLGQGPEFLTYFQNEAQLEKSRLLSDRFSAERPKGSFSTLEIQRTEQGDSAMYLCASSLAIQRGITDTQYFGPGTRLTVL.

The CDR3 reads CASSSSGTSGGYEQYF. In DNA, the CDR3 is TGCGCCAGCAGCTCATCCGGGACTAGCGGGGGCTACGAGCAGTACTTC. The V call is TRBV5-1, the J call TRBJ2-7, with TRBD2 identical over 14 bases. The CDR3 consists of 16 residues. V was clipped by 3 bases and J by 3 bases; unmatched bases: 5. Germline V gene data show CDR1 as SGHRS and CDR2 as YFSETQ. Full variable domain (missing parts from reference TRBV5-1 and TRBJ2-7): KAGVTQTPRYLIKTRGQQVTLSCSPISGHRSVSWYQQTPGQGLQFLFEYFSETQRNKGNFPGRFSGRQFSNSRSEMNVSTLELGDSALYLCASSSSGTSGGYEQYFGPGTRLTVT.

This chain uses TRBV11-3 with TRBJ2-1; D unclear. V lost 3 bases and J lost 1, with 10 bases in between. The CDR3 is made up of 15 amino acids. CDR1 is SGHNT and CDR2 is YENEEA in the germline V gene. The CDR3, as DNA: TGTGCCAGCAGCTTCGAGTCCAGGTCCTACAATGAGCAGTTCTTC. It is translated as CASSFESRSYNEQFF.